The rows below give T cell receptor beta chains drawn from one sample of a study of identical twins. TCRdb passed the 5' RACE reads through MiXCR, listing each CDR3 protein once. The sample includes over 600,000 distinct CDR3 sequences, around 20% of them seen just once. These data are also associated with another study on T cells expressing NK-cell markers.

Sequenced input: PBMCs. Every receptor here comes from a young woman in good health. The CDR3 runs from the conserved cysteine through the conserved F or W. D genes are given only for firm matches. Size is omitted from some rows. Given values are once, few, many or a class for expanded clones.

>TRBV5-1|TRBJ2-7|-|-|14
TGCGCCAGCAGCTTTGCCGCGTACGGGATGGAGCAGTACTTC
CASSFAAYGMEQYF
>TRBV7-2|TRBJ1-4|few|-|14
TGTGCCAGCAGCCCCACGACGACTAATGAAAAACTGTTTTTT
CASSPTTTNEKLFF
>TRBV6-2/TRBV6-3|TRBJ2-1|-|TRBD2|15
TGTGCCAGCAGTTACCTCCGACTAGCGGTTGATGAGCAGTTCTTC
CASSYLRLAVDEQFF
>TRBV6-4|TRBJ2-1|few|TRBD2|16
TGTGCCAGCAGTGAGATAGCGGGGAGAGGGTCCAATGAGCAGTTCTTC
CASSEIAGRGSNEQFF
>TRBV5-1|TRBJ1-2|-|TRBD1|15
TGCGCCAGCAGCTTGGAAGGACAGGGCCTCTATGGCTACACCTTC
CASSLEGQGLYGYTF
>TRBV29-1|TRBJ1-4|-|TRBD1|14
TGCAGCGCTCTGCAACAGGGGGCGAGGGAAAAACTGTTTTTT
CSALQQGAREKLFF
>TRBV9|TRBJ2-1|-|TRBD2|15
TGTGCCAGCAGCTTACTAGCGGAGCCCCTCAATGAGCAGTTCTTC
CASSLLAEPLNEQFF
>TRBV7-2|TRBJ2-7|few|-|16
TGTGCCAGCAGCTTAGTCGGGGTGGGCCCCAACTACGAGCAGTACTTC
CASSLVGVGPNYEQYF
>TRBV4-2|TRBJ2-7|-|TRBD2|14
TGTGCCAGCAGCCAAGATCTTGGGGGGGGGTTGCAGTACTTC
CASSQDLGGGLQYF
>TRBV12-3/TRBV12-4|TRBJ2-3|once|TRBD1|15
TGTGCCAGCACCTCTTGGGGACAGGTAACAGATACGCAGTATTTT
CASTSWGQVTDTQYF
>TRBV7-6|TRBJ2-1|few|-|18
TGTGCCAGCAGCCCGAAGCGATCCGGATTAAGCTCCTACAATGAGCAGTTCTTC
CASSPKRSGLSSYNEQFF
>TRBV12-3/TRBV12-4|TRBJ2-5|-|-|14
TGTGCCAGCAGTTTTTCGGGGCAGCAAGAGACCCAGTACTTC
CASSFSGQQETQYF
>TRBV20-1|TRBJ2-3|-|-|14
TGCAGTGCTTCGCGAGACTCGGGGTATGGTACGCAGTATTTT
CSASRDSGYGTQYF
>TRBV20-1|TRBJ2-7|-|-|14
TGCAGTGCTAGAGTAGGCTCGAGCTCCTACGAGCAGTACTTC
CSARVGSSSYEQYF
>TRBV5-1|TRBJ1-2|-|TRBD1|17
TGCGCCAGCAGCTCGCCCGGACAGGGGATAACTAGCTATGGCTACACCTTC
CASSSPGQGITSYGYTF
>TRBV20-1|TRBJ1-5|many|-|13
TGCAGTGCTTTACACAGGGTCGGGCAGCCCCAGCATTTT
CSALHRVGQPQHF
>TRBV20-1|TRBJ1-6|many|TRBD1|15
TGCAGTGCTCATTCGGGACAGGTTAAGGATTCACCCCTCCACTTT
CSAHSGQVKDSPLHF
>TRBV6-4|TRBJ2-2|-|-|14
TGTGCCAGCCAGATTTACTTTAACACCGGGGAGCTGTTTTTT
CASQIYFNTGELFF
>TRBV7-9|TRBJ2-1|once|TRBD2|15
TGTGCCAGCAGCACAGCGGGGGCCGCTGGCTCTGAGCAGTTCTTC
CASSTAGAAGSEQFF
>TRBV10-3|TRBJ2-1|-|-|15
TGTGCCATCAGCCGTAGCGGCTCCTCCTACAATGAGCAGTTCTTC
CAISRSGSSYNEQFF
>TRBV15|TRBJ2-3|many|-|17
TGTGCCACCAGCAGATCCACAGGAGTCAACCCCACAGATACGCAGTATTTT
CATSRSTGVNPTDTQYF
>TRBV5-1|TRBJ2-4|-|-|14
TGCGCCAGCAGCCCACAGGGTTCCAAAAACATTCAGTACTTC
CASSPQGSKNIQYF
>TRBV5-1|TRBJ2-5|few|-|15
TGCGCCAGCAGCGGTGGGACAAACGTCGGGGAGACCCAGTACTTC
CASSGGTNVGETQYF
>TRBV12-3/TRBV12-4|TRBJ2-1|many|-|15
TGTGCCAGCAGTTTTGGGGCCAGGGTCGGCAATGAGCAGTTCTTC
CASSFGARVGNEQFF
>TRBV7-2|TRBJ2-7|many|-|12
TGTGCCAGCGGGCCGTCGTCCTACGAGCAGTACTTC
CASGPSSYEQYF
>TRBV20-1|TRBJ1-2|-|-|13
TGCAGTGCTGGGGAGGGGCCTAACTATGGCTACACCTTC
CSAGEGPNYGYTF
>TRBV12-3/TRBV12-4|TRBJ2-2|-|-|15
TGTGCCAGCACATCTCAGGGATGGTACACCGGGGAGCTGTTTTTT
CASTSQGWYTGELFF
>TRBV24-1|TRBJ2-3|-|-|13
TGTGCCACCAGTGATTTAGGAACAGATACGCAGTATTTT
CATSDLGTDTQYF
>TRBV12-3/TRBV12-4|TRBJ2-3|many|-|12
TGTGCCAGCAGGGACGGACGCGATACGCAGTATTTT
CASRDGRDTQYF
>TRBV10-3|TRBJ2-7|once|-|13
TGTGCCATCAAAGGCGCCGGCTCCTACGAGCAGTACTTC
CAIKGAGSYEQYF
>TRBV15|TRBJ2-1|-|-|14
TGTGCCACCAGCCTAGTAGGAGCACTTAATGAGCAGTTCTTC
CATSLVGALNEQFF
>TRBV20-1|TRBJ1-4|many|-|13
TGCAGTGCCCATTCAGGCGGAGTCGAAAAACTGTTTTTT
CSAHSGGVEKLFF